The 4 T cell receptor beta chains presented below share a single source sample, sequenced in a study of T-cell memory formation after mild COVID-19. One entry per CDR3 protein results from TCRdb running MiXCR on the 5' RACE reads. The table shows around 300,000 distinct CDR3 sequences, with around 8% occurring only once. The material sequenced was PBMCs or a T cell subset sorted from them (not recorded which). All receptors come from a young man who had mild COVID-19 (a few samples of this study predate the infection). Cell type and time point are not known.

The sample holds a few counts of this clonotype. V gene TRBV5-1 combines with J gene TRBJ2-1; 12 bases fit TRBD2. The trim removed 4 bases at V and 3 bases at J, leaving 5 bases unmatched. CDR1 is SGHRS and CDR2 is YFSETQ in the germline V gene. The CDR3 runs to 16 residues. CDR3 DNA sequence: TGCGCCAGCAGCATGACTAGCGGGGGCTACTACAATGAGCAGTTCTTC. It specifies CASSMTSGGYYNEQFF. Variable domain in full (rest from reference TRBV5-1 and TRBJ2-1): KAGVTQTPRYLIKTRGQQVTLSCSPISGHRSVSWYQQTPGQGLQFLFEYFSETQRNKGNFPGRFSGRQFSNSRSEMNVSTLELGDSALYLCASSMTSGGYYNEQFFGPGTRLTVL.

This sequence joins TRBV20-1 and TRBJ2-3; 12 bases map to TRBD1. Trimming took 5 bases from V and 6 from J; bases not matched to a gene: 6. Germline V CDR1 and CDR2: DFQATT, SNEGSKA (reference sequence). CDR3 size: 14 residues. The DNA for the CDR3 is TGCAGTGCTCCCCGGGACAGGGGGCTTGATACGCAGTATTTT. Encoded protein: CSAPRDRGLDTQYF.

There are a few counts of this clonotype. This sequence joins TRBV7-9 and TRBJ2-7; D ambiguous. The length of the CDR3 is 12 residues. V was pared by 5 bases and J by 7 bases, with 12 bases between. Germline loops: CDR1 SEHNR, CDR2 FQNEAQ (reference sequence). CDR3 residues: CASSPGSSEQYF. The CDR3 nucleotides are TGTGCCAGCAGCCCGGGTAGCAGTGAGCAGTACTTC. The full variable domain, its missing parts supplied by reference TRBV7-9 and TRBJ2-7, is DTGVSQNPRHKITKRGQNVTFRCDPISEHNRLYWYRQTLGQGPEFLTYFQNEAQLEKSRLLSDRFSAERPKGSFSTLEIQRTEQGDSAMYLCASSPGSSEQYFGPGTRLTVT.

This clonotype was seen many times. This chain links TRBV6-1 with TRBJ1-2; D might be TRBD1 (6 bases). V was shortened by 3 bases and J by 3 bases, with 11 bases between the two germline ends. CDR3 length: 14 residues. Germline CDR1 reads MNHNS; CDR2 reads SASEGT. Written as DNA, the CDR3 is TGTGCCAGCAGTGACAGGGGAAACGACTATGGCTACACCTTC. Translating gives CASSDRGNDYGYTF.